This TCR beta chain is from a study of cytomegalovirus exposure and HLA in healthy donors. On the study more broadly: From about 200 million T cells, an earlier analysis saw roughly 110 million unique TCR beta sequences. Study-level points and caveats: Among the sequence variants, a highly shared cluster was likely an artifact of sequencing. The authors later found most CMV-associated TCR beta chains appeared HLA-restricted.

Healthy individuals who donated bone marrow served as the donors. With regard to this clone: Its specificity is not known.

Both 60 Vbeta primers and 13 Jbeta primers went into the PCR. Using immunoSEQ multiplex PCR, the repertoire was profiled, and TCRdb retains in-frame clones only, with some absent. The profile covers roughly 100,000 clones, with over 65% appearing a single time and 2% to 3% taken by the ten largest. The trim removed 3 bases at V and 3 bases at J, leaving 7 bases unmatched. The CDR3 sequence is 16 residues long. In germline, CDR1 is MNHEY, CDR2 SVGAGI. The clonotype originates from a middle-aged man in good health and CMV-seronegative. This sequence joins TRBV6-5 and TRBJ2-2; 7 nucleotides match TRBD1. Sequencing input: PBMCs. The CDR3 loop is CASSYARGQHTGELFF. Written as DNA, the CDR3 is TGTGCCAGCAGTTATGCGAGGGGACAGCACACCGGGGAGCTGTTTTTT.